A selection of T cell receptor beta chains follows, all from one sample in a study of control samples from healthy donors and cancer patients. Here immunoSEQ multiplex PCR was the method, and the copy in TCRdb shows in-frame clones only, minus some. Of 170,000 or so clones listed, 75% to 95% are singletons. What was sequenced was blood. The receptors shown here come from a woman aged 40 to 55 in good health. Both conserved end residues are part of each CDR3. The D gene is left open where the match is weak. Rows may omit the clone size; those that give it use once, few, many or a size class.

d_gene,abundance,j_gene,v_gene,CDR3nt,CDR3aa
TRBD1,.,TRBJ1-2,TRBV6-5,TGTGCCAGCACACCAGGGGGTTACTATGGCTACACCTTC,CASTPGGYYGYTF
.,.,TRBJ2-1,TRBV6-1,TGTGCCAGCAGTGACGGGCTAGTCGTGGCTGAGCAGTTCTTC,CASSDGLVVAEQFF
.,.,TRBJ1-6,TRBV6-6,TGTGCCAGCAGTTACAGGGCAGAGGGATCACCCCTCCACTTT,CASSYRAEGSPLHF
.,.,TRBJ2-1,TRBV4-2,TGTGCCAGCAGCCCCGGACAGACTTACAATGAGCAGTTCTTC,CASSPGQTYNEQFF
.,.,TRBJ1-1,TRBV4-1,TGCGCCAGCAGCCAAGTGGAGGGAGTCACTGAAGCTTTCTTT,CASSQVEGVTEAFF
.,.,TRBJ1-2,TRBV2,TGTGCCAGCAGTGGAGCAGGGAACTATGGCTACACCTTC,CASSGAGNYGYTF
.,.,TRBJ2-1,TRBV10-3,TGTGCCACCTGGGGGGTAGGCAATGAGCAGTTCTTC,CATWGVGNEQFF
TRBD2,.,TRBJ2-3,TRBV13,TGTGCCAGCAGCTTAATGGCGGGGGGCACAGATACGCAGTATTTT,CASSLMAGGTDTQYF
TRBD1,.,TRBJ1-1,TRBV5-1,TGCGCCAGCACCCCGGGACAGGGTCCTCTTGAAGCTTTCTTT,CASTPGQGPLEAFF
.,.,TRBJ2-5,TRBV7-6,TGTGCCAGCAGCCCCTACTGGTCCGGTGGAGAGACCCAGTACTTC,CASSPYWSGGETQYF
.,.,TRBJ1-5,TRBV14,TGTGCCAGCAGCGCAAGGGTTGGACCTTCCAAGGGGGAGATAACGAGCAATCAGCCCCAGCATTTT,CASSARVGPSKGEITSNQPQHF
TRBD1,.,TRBJ1-2,TRBV11-1,TGTGCCAGCAGCCCGTCCAGGGGGCAGAGAGCTTATGGCTACACCTTC,CASSPSRGQRAYGYTF
.,once,TRBJ1-1,TRBV6-5,TGTGCCAGCAGTTACTCGAGAGGAGGGGATGACACTGAAGCTTTCTTT,CASSYSRGGDDTEAFF
.,.,TRBJ2-5,TRBV7-9,TGTGCCAGCGGCCGGCAAGAGACCCAGTACTTC,CASGRQETQYF
.,.,TRBJ1-1,TRBV12-3/TRBV12-4,TGTGCCAGCAGGGGGGGTCCGAACACTGAAGCTTTCTTT,CASRGGPNTEAFF
.,.,TRBJ1-3,TRBV6-5,TGTGCCAGCACCCTAGGCCGGAGCTCTGGAAACACCATATATTTT,CASTLGRSSGNTIYF
.,few,TRBJ1-6,TRBV28,TGTGCCAGCAGTTTAGTGGCGACGAGCTCCTATAATTCACCCCTCCACTTT,CASSLVATSSYNSPLHF